This T cell receptor beta chain comes out of a study of lymphopenia after photon versus proton radiotherapy. To note about this clone: Its specificity is not known.

This CDR3 has 14 residues. Between the trimmed V and J ends, which lost 6 bases and 4 bases, there was a span of 17 bases. Germline CDR1 is SQVTM and CDR2 is ANQGSEA. Overall study results and limits: Photon-treated patients lost naive T cells and TCR diversity; proton-treated stayed stable.

TCRdb's copy holds only in-frame clones and misses some; the assay was immunoSEQ multiplex PCR. In the table there are under 25,000 clones, 85% of which are singletons. The J gene is TRBJ2-3, the V gene TRBV29-1, with D maybe TRBD1 (6 bases). The TCR was taken from a man in his 60s with pancreatic cancer. The material sequenced was peripheral blood, taken from a patient treated with photon-based radiotherapy. CDR3 sequence (DNA): TGCAGCGTCTCAGGGGTGGGGGCGGCAGATACGCAGTATTTT. It specifies CSVSGVGAADTQYF.